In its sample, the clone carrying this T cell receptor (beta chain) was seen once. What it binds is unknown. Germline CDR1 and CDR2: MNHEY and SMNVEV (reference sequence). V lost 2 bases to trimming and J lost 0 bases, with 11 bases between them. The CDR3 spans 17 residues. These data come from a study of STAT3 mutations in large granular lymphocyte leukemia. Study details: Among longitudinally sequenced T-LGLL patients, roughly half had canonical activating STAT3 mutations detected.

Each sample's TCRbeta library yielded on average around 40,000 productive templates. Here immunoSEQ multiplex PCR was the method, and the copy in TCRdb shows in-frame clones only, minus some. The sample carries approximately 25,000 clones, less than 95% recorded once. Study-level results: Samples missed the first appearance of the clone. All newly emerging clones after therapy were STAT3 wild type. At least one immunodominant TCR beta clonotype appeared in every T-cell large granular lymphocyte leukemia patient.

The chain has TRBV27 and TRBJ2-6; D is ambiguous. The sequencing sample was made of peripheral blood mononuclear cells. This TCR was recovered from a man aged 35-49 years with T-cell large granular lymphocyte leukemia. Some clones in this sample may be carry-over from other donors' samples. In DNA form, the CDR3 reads TGTGCCAGCAGTTTAGTCTTAATTCCCTCTGGGGCCAACGTCCTGACTTTC. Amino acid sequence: CASSLVLIPSGANVLTF.